The 8 T cell receptor beta chains reported below all come from one sample, sequenced in a study of T cells in Graves' hyperthyroidism and ophthalmopathy. There were TCR beta CDR3 regions amplified from RNA transcripts. The HTBI set primed first-round TCR CDR3 RT-PCR. MiXCR, applied by TCRdb to the multiplex PCR reads, yields one record per CDR3 protein. The data hold about 400,000 distinct CDR3 sequences, with approximately 15% observed a single time. The specimen was blood. The origin of the receptors is a woman aged 25 to 39 with Graves' hyperthyroidism.

The sample holds many counts of this clonotype. The V call is TRBV2, the J call TRBJ2-3; 10 bases align to TRBD2. CDR3 length: 16 residues. V shed 6 bases, J shed 4 bases, and the junction held 10 bases outside the gene matches. Per the germline V gene, CDR1 is SNHLY and CDR2 is FYNNEI. CDR3 amino acids: CASSNSAGGPADTQYF. CDR3 DNA: TGTGCCAGCAGCAATTCAGCGGGAGGGCCGGCAGATACGCAGTATTTT. Drawing the rest from reference TRBV2 and TRBJ2-3, the complete variable domain is EPEVTQTPSHQVTQMGQEVILRCVPISNHLYFYWYRQILGQKVEFLVSFYNNEISEKSEIFDDQFSVERPDGSNFTLKIRSTKLEDSAMYFCASSNSAGGPADTQYFGPGTRLTVL.

This clonotype has just a few counts. The chain employs TRBV3-1 and TRBJ2-7, with TRBD2 matching over 16 bases. Per germline, CDR1 LGHDT and CDR2 YNNKEL (reference sequence). The V gene end was trimmed by 4 bases and the J gene end by 6 bases; junction bases not matched to a gene: 15. The CDR3 contains 19 residues. The CDR3 DNA reads TGTGCCAGCAGCCCCCGTCCCGGGACTAGCGGGAGGGCCATCGGCGAGCAGTACTTC. It encodes CASSPRPGTSGRAIGEQYF.

In its sample, this clonotype was seen a few times. J is TRBJ2-5 and V is TRBV3-1, with 7 bases lining up with TRBD1. The germline gives CDR1 LGHDT, CDR2 YNNKEL (reference sequence). V dropped 4 bases and J dropped 0; count of bases not matched to a gene: 14. The CDR3 spans 18 residues. The CDR3 DNA reads TGTGCCAGCAGCCCGGACAGGAATCCCTCACTGTACCAAGAGACCCAGTACTTC. Encoded protein: CASSPDRNPSLYQETQYF.

This clonotype was recorded many times. The chain links TRBV3-1 to TRBJ2-5, with no clear D. V was pared by 0 bases and J by 7 bases, with 12 bases between. The CDR3 totals 14 residues. From germline, CDR1 is LGHDT and CDR2 YNNKEL (reference sequence). CDR3 loop: CASSQDGRKRTQYF. CDR3 in DNA: TGTGCCAGCAGCCAAGACGGCCGTAAGAGGACCCAGTACTTC.

The chain combines TRBV29-1 with TRBJ2-2; D perhaps matches TRBD1 (5 bases). The CDR3 spans 14 residues. The ends were cut back, 5 bases at V and 0 bases at J, with 10 bases in the middle. Germline values: CDR1 SQVTM, CDR2 ANQGSEA. This chain's CDR3 is CSVWTPANTGELFF. Written as DNA, the CDR3 is TGCAGCGTTTGGACACCAGCGAACACCGGGGAGCTGTTTTTT.

Only a few counts were recorded for this clonotype. A read error may account for a junction end that differs from germline. The rearrangement links TRBV2 to TRBJ2-3; TRBD2 matches at 7 bases. The germline gives CDR1 SNHLY, CDR2 FYNNEI. The CDR3 covers 16 residues. CDR3 residues: CAGSDGSGNSTDTQYF. The CDR3 region has the DNA TGTGCCGGCAGTGATGGGAGCGGGAATTCGACAGATACGCAGTACTTT.

There are many counts of this clonotype. The chain is built from TRBV30 and TRBJ2-1; a possible D gene is TRBD1 (6 bases). The V end lost 0 bases, the J end lost 0 bases, and 12 bases lay between the germline ends. Germline assignment: CDR1 GTSNPN and CDR2 SVGIG (reference sequence). CDR3 length equals 16 residues. Here the CDR3 reads CAWSVGGMGSYNEQFF. CDR3 DNA: TGTGCCTGGAGTGTAGGGGGTATGGGCTCCTACAATGAGCAGTTCTTC.

The V and J genes are TRBV18 and TRBJ2-3; 9 bases align to TRBD1. Germline trimming cut 3 bases from V and 0 bases from J; bases unmatched to any gene: 7. Per the germline V gene, CDR1 is KGHSH and CDR2 is LQKENI. The CDR3 is made up of 17 amino acids. The CDR3 here is CASSPLPGQGSTDTQYF. Written as DNA, the CDR3 is TGTGCCAGCTCACCTCTCCCGGGACAGGGTAGCACAGATACGCAGTATTTT.